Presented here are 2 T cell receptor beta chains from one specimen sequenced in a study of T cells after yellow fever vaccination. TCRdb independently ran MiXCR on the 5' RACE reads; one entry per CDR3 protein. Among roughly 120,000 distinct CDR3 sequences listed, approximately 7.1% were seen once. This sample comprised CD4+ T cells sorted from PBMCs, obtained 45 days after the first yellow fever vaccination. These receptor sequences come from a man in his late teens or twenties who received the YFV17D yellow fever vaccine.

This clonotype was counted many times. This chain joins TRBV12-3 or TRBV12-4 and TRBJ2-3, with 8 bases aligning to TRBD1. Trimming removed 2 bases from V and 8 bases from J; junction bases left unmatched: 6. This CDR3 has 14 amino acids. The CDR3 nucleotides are TGTGCCAGCAGTTTAAATCAGGGGGCCGGTACGCAGTATTTT. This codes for CASSLNQGAGTQYF.

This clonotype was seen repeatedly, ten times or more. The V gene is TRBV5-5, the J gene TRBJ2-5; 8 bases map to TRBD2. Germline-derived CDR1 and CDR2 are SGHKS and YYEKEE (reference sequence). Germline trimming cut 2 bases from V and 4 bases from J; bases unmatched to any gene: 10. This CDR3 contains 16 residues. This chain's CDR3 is CASSFAGGPEGETQYF. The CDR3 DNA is TGTGCCAGCAGCTTTGCGGGAGGCCCCGAAGGAGAGACCCAGTACTTC.